This paragraph reports one TCR beta chain. Its recognized antigen is unknown. Base qualities are missing; no much larger clone stands one base away. The donors were healthy, HIV-negative adults who had no recently reported acute infections or vaccinations. Only Caucasian adults living in Nashville, Tennessee, USA were represented among the donors. Magnetic negative selection was used to enrich CD4+ T cells, after which naive cells were positively selected on CD45RA and the negative fraction became the memory subset. Blood was collected by leukapheresis, and PBMCs were isolated by Ficoll-Histopaque density gradient centrifugation and then cryopreserved in liquid nitrogen vapor phase. Purity and quantity of every magnetically sorted T cell population were checked by analytical flow cytometry. Genomic DNA was isolated from each sorted fraction and quantified by UV absorbance on a Nanodrop 2000c. These data belong to a study of shared clonotypes between healthy human individuals (dated by TCRdb to the early 2020s). The study in broad terms: A few men and two women, aged 18 to 49 years, made up the cohort. Leukapheresis yielded between about 0.85 and 9 billion PBMCs per donor. To estimate repertoire size and how much clonotypes are shared between individuals, the study performed deep sequencing of blood TCR repertoires from roughly five healthy adults. To increase sequencing depth and limit assay-specific biases, different laboratories used diverse techniques to prepare libraries and sequence TCR repertoires. For each donor, CD4 naive and CD4 memory were each run on three plates, CD8 naive on two plates, and CD8 memory on one plate. The paper's findings and limits, for the study overall: Compared with non-shared clonotypes, the clonotypes found in all four sorted-subset donors had higher generation probabilities. Across several donors, 5% to 6% of naive CD4, roughly 3.5% of naive CD8, roughly 2.2% of memory CD4, and about 0.4% of memory CD8 clonotypes were shared. Sampling was restricted to blood, and TCR repertoires in tissue are likely to differ from TCR repertoires in blood. Based on pairwise subsampling, the degree of clonotype sharing among donors was expected to be affected by sequencing depth. Naive subsets generally had larger estimated clonotype richness than memory subsets. Because the study included only a small number of donors, the genetic and exposure-history diversity represented was limited. Rarefaction of sorted-subset datasets indicated incomplete sequencing despite the large sequencing depth.

Using the deep immunoSEQ assay, multiplex PCR amplified TCR CDR3 regions from genomic DNA. Extracted genomic DNA from each cell subset was distributed evenly across all wells of several immunoSEQ 96-well plates, and each plate was treated as a replicate. For sorted subsets, 200 ng of genomic DNA, equivalent to roughly 30,000 T cell genomes, went into each replicate PCR. Purified libraries were measured with a Qubit 3.0 fluorometer, size-checked on a Bioanalyzer 2100, and measured again with the KAPA Library Quantification kit. Every immunoSEQ 96-well plate was sequenced on a separate single-read 150-cycle Illumina NextSeq 550 flow cell. Concerning the study's data processing: Because the immunoSEQ output included only junctional sequences and no quality scores, the filtering could not be the same as the filtering used for full-length reads. Sequences were annotated with PyIR, a Python wrapper for IgBLAST v1.9, and V/J genes and CDR3 were assigned using IMGT germline references. Reads were filtered out if the reads had weak V/J assignments (E-value above 1e-6), no CDR3, stop codons, out-of-frame junctions, or ambiguous translated residues. A V3J clonotype was defined by an identical inferred V gene, J gene, and CDR3 amino acid sequence. Percentage overlap between repertoires was computed as shared unique clonotypes divided by the size of the smaller repertoire. RTK rarefaction, the Chao1 estimator, and Recon v2.1 estimates of unobserved clonotypes were used to assess repertoire richness. Generation probabilities were computed with OLGA for all TCRbeta clonotypes obtained by the gDNA method from a few donors. Not all clones reach the TCRdb copy of this immuneACCESS table, which keeps in-frame sequences only. Checked studies attribute under half of the gap to unresolved V genes and leave the rest unexplained. That table gives V, J and clone size, and the DNA gave D and trimming. This sample is represented by about 1 million clones; 78% of them were singletons. The ten largest make up approximately 0.52% of the sample.

CDR1 and CDR2 are drawn from the germline V gene (reference sequence): SEHNR, FQNEAQ. The germline V and J ends show losses of 3 bases and 5 bases respectively, and no gene match explains 13 bases of the junction. The CDR3 goes from the cysteine to the phenylalanine over 17 residues. The read is trimmed to its CDR3 DNA, 51 bases read in frame from base 1. This chain joins TRBV7-9 to TRBJ2-5, and 9 bases in between align with TRBD2. Sequenced: memory CD4+ T cells from PBMCs. The cell subset or site label of this sample denotes: CD45RA-negative fraction. The sequence derives from a man between 18 and 29 years old in good health. Some clones in this sample may be carry-over from other donors' samples. The DNA is as follows: TGTGCCAGCAGCTTCCCGATTGCGGGAGGGGGCCGGGAGACCCAGTACTTC. This gives the protein CASSFPIAGGGRETQYF.